The sequence of this TCR beta chain was determined in a study of graft-versus-host responses after intestinal transplantation. Study-wide context: Multivisceral, liver-intestinal, or isolated intestinal transplants were given to recipients. Anti-thymocyte globulin induction was given to all recipients, followed by tacrolimus and steroids for roughly three years. Study-level points and caveats: Recipient-marrow GvH clones were detected, some having first appeared in ileum or blood. Early after transplant, HvG clones declined as circulating GvH clones peaked.

With respect to this clone: As yet, its antigen is unknown.

TCRdb's copy holds only in-frame clones and misses some; the assay was immunoSEQ multiplex PCR. The data contain roughly 10,000 clones, more than 85% of them singletons. Germline CDR1 SGHTA, CDR2 FQGTGA. V was clipped by 2 bases and J by 5 bases; unmatched bases: 11. The CDR3 runs 18 residues. This clonotype was sampled from a human patient who received an intestinal transplant, so some T cells may come from the graft donor. This specimen was PBMCs, taken roughly 64 days after transplant. This chain links TRBV7-3 with TRBJ2-2; 10 bases map to TRBD2. CDR3 region: CASSLFPRLAGDTGELFF. In nucleotides, the CDR3 is TGTGCCAGCAGCTTATTTCCTAGGCTAGCGGGAGATACCGGGGAGCTGTTTTTT. The variable domain in full, with the rest retrieved from reference TRBV7-3 and TRBJ2-2, is GAGVSQTPSNKVTEKGKYVELRCDPISGHTALYWYRQSLGQGPEFLIYFQGTGAADDSGLPNDRFFAVRPEGSVSTLKIQRTERGDSAVYLCASSLFPRLAGDTGELFFGEGSRLTVL.